Presented here are 6 T cell receptor beta chains from one specimen sequenced in a study of T cell responses to AZD1222 COVID-19 vaccine. Only in-frame clones appear in the TCRdb table, and some are missing; sequencing was by immunoSEQ multiplex PCR. The sample has 85,000 to 90,000 clones; 90% to 95% are singletons. The sample in question was peripheral blood, obtained on day 0 of MenACWY control vaccination. Receptors originate from an adult in good health.

The chain is built from TRBV28 and TRBJ2-7; 9 bases line up with TRBD1. The CDR3 contains 13 residues. V shed 5 bases and J 3 bases; nucleotides not matched to a gene: 2. CDR1 is MDHEN and CDR2 is SYDVKM in the germline V gene. CDR3 nucleotides: TGTGCCAGCAGTCGGGGACAGGGCTACGAGCAGTACTTC. It specifies CASSRGQGYEQYF.

The genes are TRBV3-1 (or the pseudogene TRBV3-2) and TRBJ2-2, with D perhaps matching TRBD2 (5 bases). Germline values: CDR1 LGHDT, CDR2 YNNKEL (reference sequence). The CDR3 covers 16 residues. Between the trimmed V and J ends, which lost 4 bases and 0 bases, there was a span of 12 bases. CDR3 sequence reads: CASSPRGGTNTGELFF. Written as DNA, the CDR3 is TGTGCCAGCAGCCCCCGAGGAGGAACGAACACCGGGGAGCTGTTTTTT.

This rearrangement joins TRBV7-8 to TRBJ2-7; 7 bases line up with TRBD1. This CDR3 region has 14 residues. Trimming at V came to 6 bases and at J to 0 bases, leaving 5 bases not matched to a gene. The germline V gene has CDR1 SGHVS and CDR2 FQNEAQ. Here the CDR3 reads CASSPDRSSYEQYF. CDR3 in DNA: TGTGCCAGCAGTCCGGACAGGAGCTCCTACGAGCAGTACTTC.

This clone was counted once. The genes are TRBV3-1 (or the pseudogene TRBV3-2) and TRBJ2-7; D possibly corresponds to TRBD2 (5 bases). Germline CDR1 reads LGHDT; CDR2 reads YNNKEL (reference sequence). This CDR3 has 11 residues. Trimming took off 0 bases at V and 10 bases at J, with 7 bases between the two ends. The CDR3 region is CASSQEGSQYF. CDR3 sequence (DNA): TGTGCCAGCAGCCAAGAGGGGAGCCAGTACTTC.

V is TRBV6-5 and J is TRBJ1-4; D call uncertain. CDR1 and CDR2 (germline): MNHEY, SVGAGI. There are 15 residues in the CDR3. The V and J ends lost 1 base and 5 bases respectively, with 11 bases between them. The CDR3 sequence is CASSYFGSENEKLFF. The CDR3 coding sequence is TGTGCCAGCAGTTACTTTGGGTCCGAGAATGAAAAACTGTTTTTT.

The chain has TRBV7-2 and TRBJ2-7; no firm D call. Germline V gene sequence: CDR1 SGHTA, CDR2 FQGNSA. The CDR3 has 15 amino acids. The V end lost 1 base, the J end lost 2 bases, and 12 bases lay between the germline ends. The DNA of the CDR3 is TGTGCCAGCAGCTTAGGTAGCACTTTAACCTACGAGCAGTACTTC. Translated, it gives CASSLGSTLTYEQYF.